The next 17 T cell receptor beta chains were all read from a single sample in a study of T cell responses to AZD1222 COVID-19 vaccine. TCRdb keeps only in-frame clones here, not all; method: immunoSEQ multiplex PCR. The sample includes about 99,000 clones, roughly 89% seen only once; the top ten take roughly 44%. Sequences were derived from peripheral blood, sampled on day 0 of AZD1222 vaccination. These receptors were collected from an adult in good health.

V gene TRBV4-2 combines with J gene TRBJ1-1; D might be TRBD1 (6 bases). CDR1 is LGHNA, CDR2 YNFKEQ, per germline. The V end was cut by 1 base, the J end by 5 bases, with 11 bases between. The CDR3 is made up of 14 amino acids. CDR3 in DNA: TGTGCCAGCAGCCAAGGGAGGGGGGATACTGAAGCTTTCTTT. Translating it yields CASSQGRGDTEAFF.

This clone was observed a handful of times. V usage is TRBV7-9 and J usage is TRBJ2-3; maybe TRBD2 (5 bases). Germline V lookup: CDR1 SEHNR, CDR2 FQNEAQ (reference sequence). V lost 5 bases and J lost 2, with 11 bases in between. The length of the CDR3 is 14 residues. The CDR3 here is CASSLLGSTDTQYF. CDR3 coding DNA: TGTGCCAGCAGCCTACTAGGTTCCACAGATACGCAGTATTTT.

The chain employs TRBV19 and TRBJ2-7, with 8 bases aligning to TRBD2. CDR1 LNHDA and CDR2 SQIVND come from the germline V gene (reference sequence). With 6 bases clipped from V and 0 bases from J, the junction kept 4 bases outside the gene matches. CDR3 length: 14 residues. The CDR3 coding sequence is TGTGCCAGTAGGCTTAGCGGGGCCTCCTACGAGCAGTACTTC. It translates to CASRLSGASYEQYF.

The chain links TRBV28 to TRBJ2-5; D is unclear. The V end lost 6 bases, the J end lost 5 bases, and 13 bases lay between the germline ends. CDR1 is MDHEN and CDR2 is SYDVKM in the germline V gene. This CDR3 region has 13 residues. CDR3 DNA sequence: TGTGCCAGCAGACCGACTGGTCGGGAGACCCAGTACTTC. It translates to CASRPTGRETQYF.

The J gene is TRBJ2-2, the V gene TRBV7-8; D is possibly TRBD2 (5 bases). The CDR3 runs to 15 residues. In germline, CDR1 is SGHVS, CDR2 FQNEAQ. Trimming removed 3 bases at V and 4 bases at J, with 12 bases between. CDR3 sequence reads: CASSFRRLSTGELFF. The CDR3 coding sequence is TGTGCCAGCAGCTTCCGTAGACTAAGCACCGGGGAGCTGTTTTTT.

The chain has TRBV9 and TRBJ2-5, with D perhaps given as TRBD1 or TRBD2 (5 bases each). Germline CDR1 and CDR2: SGDLS and YYNGEE. V lost 3 bases and J 5 bases, leaving 8 bases between the germline ends. The CDR3 has 12 residues. CDR3 amino acids: CASSAGTETQYF. CDR3 in DNA: TGTGCCAGCAGCGCCGGGACGGAGACCCAGTACTTC.

The rearrangement uses TRBV14 and TRBJ2-1; TRBD2 is a possible D gene (6 bases). Germline CDR1 is SGHDN and CDR2 is FVKESK. This CDR3 comprises 19 residues. Trimming pared 3 bases from V and 7 bases from J, leaving 28 bases between. The CDR3 loop is CASSHHSAGTQRRVNEQFF. In DNA form, the CDR3 reads TGTGCCAGCAGCCACCACAGCGCCGGGACTCAGCGGCGGGTGAATGAGCAGTTCTTC.

This clone has only a few counts. The V gene is TRBV6-5, the J gene TRBJ2-1; no clear D. Per the germline V gene, CDR1 is MNHEY and CDR2 is SVGAGI. The CDR3 extends over 13 amino acids. V dropped 1 base and J dropped 9 bases, with 10 bases sitting between them. CDR3 coding DNA: TGTGCCAGCAGTTACTTGGACGGAACTGAGCAGTTCTTC. Amino acid sequence: CASSYLDGTEQFF.

This chain connects TRBV7-2 to TRBJ2-7; D ambiguous. Germline lookup yields CDR1 SGHTA and CDR2 FQGNSA. CDR3 size: 11 residues. The V end lost 4 bases, the J end lost 6 bases, and 7 bases lay between the germline ends. CDR3 coding DNA: TGTGCCAGCAGCTCCGGTCGCGAGCAGTACTTC. This translates into CASSSGREQYF.

V usage is TRBV9 and J usage is TRBJ2-3; TRBD2 matches 13 bases. Germline V lookup: CDR1 SGDLS, CDR2 YYNGEE. Trimming removed 3 bases from V and 0 bases from J; junction bases left unmatched: 7. This CDR3 comprises 18 residues. This CDR3 reads CASSGLKLAGGSTDTQYF. The DNA of the CDR3 is TGTGCCAGCAGCGGACTTAAACTAGCGGGAGGGAGCACAGATACGCAGTATTTT.

The J gene is TRBJ1-2, the V gene TRBV5-4; D gene ambiguous. The CDR3 runs 15 residues. Between the trimmed V and J ends, which lost 3 bases and 6 bases, there was a span of 18 bases. Germline assignment: CDR1 SGHNT and CDR2 YYREEE (reference sequence). CDR3 nucleotides: TGTGCCAGCAGCTCCCTAGTGAGGGCAGGAGATGGCTACACCTTC. This sequence encodes CASSSLVRAGDGYTF.

The rearrangement uses TRBV24-1 and TRBJ2-2; D remains ambiguous. Germline-derived CDR1 and CDR2 are KGHDR and SFDVKD. The germline V and J ends were trimmed by 2 bases and 5 bases, with 8 bases remaining between them. The CDR3 loop spans 14 amino acids. CDR3 DNA sequence: TGTGCCACCAGTGATTCCGTGAAGACCGGGGAGCTGTTTTTT. This codes for CATSDSVKTGELFF.

The J gene is TRBJ1-1, the V gene TRBV27; D call uncertain. The CDR3 consists of 13 residues. Germline-derived CDR1 and CDR2 are MNHEY and SMNVEV (reference sequence). V was cut by 2 bases and J by 0 bases, with 4 bases left in between. Here the CDR3 reads CASSLTVNTEAFF. CDR3 DNA: TGTGCCAGCAGTTTAACGGTGAACACTGAAGCTTTCTTT.

The chain links TRBV19 to TRBJ2-7; D unclear. Germline values: CDR1 LNHDA, CDR2 SQIVND (reference sequence). V lost 3 bases to trimming and J lost 2 bases, with 14 bases between them. The CDR3 loop spans 15 amino acids. The CDR3 is CASSIARTDPYEQYF. The CDR3, as DNA: TGTGCCAGTAGTATCGCTAGGACCGATCCCTACGAGCAGTACTTC.

The V gene is TRBV27, the J gene TRBJ1-5, with 10 bases matching TRBD1. Germline values: CDR1 MNHEY, CDR2 SMNVEV (reference sequence). There are 16 residues in the CDR3. With 8 bases clipped from V and 0 bases from J, the junction kept 7 bases outside the gene matches. The CDR3 sequence is CASRDRGLHSNQPQHF. The CDR3 region has the DNA TGTGCCAGCCGGGACAGGGGACTCCATAGCAATCAGCCCCAGCATTTT.

The chain links TRBV18 to TRBJ2-1, with TRBD1 identical over 7 bases. Germline V lookup: CDR1 KGHSH, CDR2 LQKENI. Unmatched junction bases numbered 4, after V lost 1 base and J lost 4 bases. The CDR3 loop spans 15 amino acids. The DNA for the CDR3 is TGTGCCAGCTCACCACTCTCCAGGGGGTACAATGAGCAGTTCTTC. Its protein product is CASSPLSRGYNEQFF.

J is TRBJ2-1 and V is TRBV6-5; D remains unclear. Germline loops: CDR1 MNHEY, CDR2 SVGAGI. This CDR3 contains 11 residues. The V end was cut by 1 base, the J end by 8 bases, with 3 bases between. For the CDR3, the DNA is TGTGCCAGCAGTTACTTGGATGAGCAGTTCTTC. This gives the protein CASSYLDEQFF.